This T cell receptor (beta chain) came from a study of regulatory T cells in long-lasting Graves disease. The study's findings and limits: The small sample size may have reduced accuracy.

The CDR3 is made up of 14 amino acids. The germline gives CDR1 DFQATT, CDR2 SNEGSKA (reference sequence). The V segment lost 6 bases and the J segment 0 bases; nucleotides outside the gene matches: 5. Described time point: persistent/refractory GD, antithyroid drugs over 5 years with positive TRAb. After RNA was extracted from PBMCs, the TCR library was made from it. Arm-PCR with iRepertoire HTBI primers amplified the CDR3 regions for these TCR beta libraries. TCRdb itself ran the multiplex PCR reads through MiXCR, one entry per CDR3 protein. The sample carries 250,000 to 300,000 distinct CDR3 sequences, 20% to 25% recorded once. This clonotype occurred a few times. As yet, its antigen is unknown.

V gene TRBV20-1 combines with J gene TRBJ2-3; the match to TRBD2 covers 8 bases. The TCR sequence derives from a female donor with Graves disease. Sequenced material: peripheral blood mononuclear cells (PBMCs), taken when the disease was refractory, from a patient treated with antithyroid drugs. The CDR3 protein is CSANSGISTDTQYF. The CDR3 DNA follows: TGCAGTGCAAATAGCGGGATAAGCACAGATACGCAGTATTTT.